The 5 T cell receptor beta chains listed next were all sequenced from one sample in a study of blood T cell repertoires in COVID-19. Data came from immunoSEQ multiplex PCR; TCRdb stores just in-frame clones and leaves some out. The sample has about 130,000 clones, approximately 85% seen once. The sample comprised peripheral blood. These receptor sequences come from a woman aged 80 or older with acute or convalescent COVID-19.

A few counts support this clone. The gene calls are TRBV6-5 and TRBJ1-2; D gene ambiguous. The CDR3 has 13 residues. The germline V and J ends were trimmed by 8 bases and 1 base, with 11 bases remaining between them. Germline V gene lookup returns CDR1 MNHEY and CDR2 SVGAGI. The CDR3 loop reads CASETNLNYGYTF. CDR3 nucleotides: TGTGCCAGCGAGACTAATCTTAACTATGGCTACACCTTC.

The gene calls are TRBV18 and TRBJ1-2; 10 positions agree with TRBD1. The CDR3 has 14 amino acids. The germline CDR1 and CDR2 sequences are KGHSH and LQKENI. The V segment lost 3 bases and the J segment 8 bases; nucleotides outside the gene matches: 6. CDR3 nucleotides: TGTGCCAGCTCACCGTCCCGGGACAGGGGAGGCTACACCTTC. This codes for CASSPSRDRGGYTF. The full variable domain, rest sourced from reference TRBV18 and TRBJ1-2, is NAGVMQNPRHLVRRRGQEARLRCSPMKGHSHVYWYRQLPEEGLKFMVYLQKENIIDESGMPKERFSAEFPKEGPSILRIQQVVRGDSAAYFCASSPSRDRGGYTFGSGTRLTVV.

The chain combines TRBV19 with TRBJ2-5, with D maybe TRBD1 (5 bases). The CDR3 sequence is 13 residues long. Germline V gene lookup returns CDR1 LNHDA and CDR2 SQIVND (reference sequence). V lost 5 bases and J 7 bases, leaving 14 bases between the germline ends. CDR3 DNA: TGTGCCAGTAGTGGGTACAGGCCATCGACCCAGTACTTC. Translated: CASSGYRPSTQYF.

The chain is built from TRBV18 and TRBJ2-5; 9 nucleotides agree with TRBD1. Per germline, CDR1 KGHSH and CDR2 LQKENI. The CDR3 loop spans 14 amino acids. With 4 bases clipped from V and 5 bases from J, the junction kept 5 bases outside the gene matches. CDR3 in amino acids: CASSLLGQGETQYF. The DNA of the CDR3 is TGTGCCAGCTCACTACTCGGACAGGGGGAGACCCAGTACTTC.

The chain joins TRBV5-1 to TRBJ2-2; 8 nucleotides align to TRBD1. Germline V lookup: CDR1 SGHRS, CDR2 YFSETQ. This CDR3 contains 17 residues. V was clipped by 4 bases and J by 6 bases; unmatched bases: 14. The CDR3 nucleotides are TGCGCCAGCAGCCCGACCTCCGGGACAGGAGCCCCCGGGGAGCTGTTTTTT. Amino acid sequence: CASSPTSGTGAPGELFF.